This T cell receptor beta chain was captured by sequencing in a study of human T cells and chemical hapten exposure. Whole-study findings and limits: Patch test scores rose with PT1 expanded TCR counts, a positive correlation. TCRs exceeding 1 in 1000 frequency stayed unchanged with DPC sensitization.

Per the germline V gene, CDR1 is SEHNR and CDR2 is FQNEAQ (reference sequence). Trimming took 1 base from V and 5 from J, leaving 9 bases between them. The CDR3 loop spans 14 amino acids. This clonotype was recorded many times. Antigen specificity is unknown. In the original workflow: TCRs per sample had a median of approximately 100,000 and ranged from about 20,000 to 700,000. In TCRdb, the RACE reads were re-called with MiXCR into one record per CDR3 protein. The V and J calls reflect TCRdb's pipeline rather than the authors' work. The sample lists some 84,000 distinct CDR3 sequences, 11% occurring once. Time point noted: patch test 3, about 24 weeks after DPC sensitization. Treatment noted: therapeutic diphenylcyclopropenone sensitization with weekly scalp DPC.

The V gene is TRBV7-9, the J gene TRBJ1-5; a weak D match, TRBD1 (6 bases). The source of this sequence is a woman between 45 and 60 years old with alopecia areata. Some clones in this sample may be carry-over from other donors' samples. This material consisted of whole blood, taken in connection with sensitization to the hapten diphenylcyclopropenone (DPC). This CDR3 is CASSLGRGHQPQHF. Written as DNA, the CDR3 is TGTGCCAGCAGCTTAGGCAGGGGACATCAGCCCCAGCATTTT.